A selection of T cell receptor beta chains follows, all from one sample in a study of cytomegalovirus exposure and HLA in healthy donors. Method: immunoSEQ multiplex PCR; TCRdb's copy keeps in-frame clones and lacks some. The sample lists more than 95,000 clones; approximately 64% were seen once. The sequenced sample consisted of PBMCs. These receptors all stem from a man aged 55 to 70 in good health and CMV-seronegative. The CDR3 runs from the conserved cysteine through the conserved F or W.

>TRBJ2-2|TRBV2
CASTGRGNTGELFF
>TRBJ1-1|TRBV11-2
CASSLVRGQLALLF
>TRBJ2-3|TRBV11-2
CASSSVGPRYF
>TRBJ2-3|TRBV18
CASSPNQEDTQYF
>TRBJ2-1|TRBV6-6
CASSYPSGSSYNEQFF
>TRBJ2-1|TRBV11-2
CASRDFSGSNEQFF
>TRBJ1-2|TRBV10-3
CAIRTRETTYGYTF
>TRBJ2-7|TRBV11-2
CASSLDSDPSYEQYF
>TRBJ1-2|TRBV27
CASSPRDMYGYTF
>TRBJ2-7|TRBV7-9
CASSLEETGRGEQYF
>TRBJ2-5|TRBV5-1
CASGRTSGKSAETQYF
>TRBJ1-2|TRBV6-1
CASSEGASYGYTF
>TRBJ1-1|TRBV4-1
CASSRIPGQRMRAFF
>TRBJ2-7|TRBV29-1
CSATRGTGGEQYF
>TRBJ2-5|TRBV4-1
CASSPRTSGGPYEETQYF
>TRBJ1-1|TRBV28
CASTPQGVITEAFF
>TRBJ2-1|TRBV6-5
CASSSARGGSYNEQFF
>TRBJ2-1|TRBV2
CASRDRGPEQFF
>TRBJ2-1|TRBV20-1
CSATDNEQFF
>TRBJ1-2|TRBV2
CASMRDSRYGYTF
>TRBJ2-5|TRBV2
CASSEAGGGETQYF
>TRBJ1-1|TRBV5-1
CASSLRQARGTEAFF
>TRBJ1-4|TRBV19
CASSIDLGTVPTNEKLFF
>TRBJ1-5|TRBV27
CASSFGTGGSSPQHF
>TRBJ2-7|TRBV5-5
CASSLYMVFSSYEQYF
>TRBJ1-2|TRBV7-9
CASSLLRMENYGYTF
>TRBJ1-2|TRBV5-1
CASSSGTGETGYTF
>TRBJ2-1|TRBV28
CASVFSGGYNEQFF
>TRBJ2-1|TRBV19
CASTPRGRSYNEQFF
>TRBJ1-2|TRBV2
CASSETGALYGYTF
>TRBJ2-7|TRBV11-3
CASSLRSLAGGPEQYF
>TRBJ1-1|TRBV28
CASSLFFPSGGDANTEAFF
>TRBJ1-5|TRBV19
CASSPRHRGGQPQHF
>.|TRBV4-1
CASSWTGEAYEQYF
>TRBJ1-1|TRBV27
CASSLWANTEAFF
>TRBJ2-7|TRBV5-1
CASSSGTGGYEQYF
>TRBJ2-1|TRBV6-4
CASSESAGGGEQFF
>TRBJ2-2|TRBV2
CASSIEIAGELFF
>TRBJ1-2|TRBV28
CASSSGSYGYTF
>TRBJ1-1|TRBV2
CASRVANTEAFF
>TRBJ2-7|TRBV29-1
CSVGRGDRGKSFYEQYF
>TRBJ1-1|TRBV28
CASRATGRFGDTEAFF
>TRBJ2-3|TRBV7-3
CASSSSGGPTDTQYF
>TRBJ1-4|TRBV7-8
CASSLNTGEEKLFF
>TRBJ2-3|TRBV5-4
CASSLAPLAGVPDTQYF
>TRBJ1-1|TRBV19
CASTLRTGGFAFF
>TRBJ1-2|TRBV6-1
CASSEFVGQGYGYTF
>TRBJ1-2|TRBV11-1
CASSPGGGGGYTF
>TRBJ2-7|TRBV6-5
CASSFGTGYEQYF
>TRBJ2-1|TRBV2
CASTGTSGSYNEQFF
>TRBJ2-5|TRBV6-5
CASSETAEGKTQYF
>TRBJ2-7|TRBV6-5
CASSYAGYSSYEQYF
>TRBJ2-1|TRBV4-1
CASSRTPGVGNEQFF
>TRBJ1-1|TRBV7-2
CASSLRGYWTEAFF
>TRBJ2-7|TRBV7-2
CASSRIEGLTYEQYF